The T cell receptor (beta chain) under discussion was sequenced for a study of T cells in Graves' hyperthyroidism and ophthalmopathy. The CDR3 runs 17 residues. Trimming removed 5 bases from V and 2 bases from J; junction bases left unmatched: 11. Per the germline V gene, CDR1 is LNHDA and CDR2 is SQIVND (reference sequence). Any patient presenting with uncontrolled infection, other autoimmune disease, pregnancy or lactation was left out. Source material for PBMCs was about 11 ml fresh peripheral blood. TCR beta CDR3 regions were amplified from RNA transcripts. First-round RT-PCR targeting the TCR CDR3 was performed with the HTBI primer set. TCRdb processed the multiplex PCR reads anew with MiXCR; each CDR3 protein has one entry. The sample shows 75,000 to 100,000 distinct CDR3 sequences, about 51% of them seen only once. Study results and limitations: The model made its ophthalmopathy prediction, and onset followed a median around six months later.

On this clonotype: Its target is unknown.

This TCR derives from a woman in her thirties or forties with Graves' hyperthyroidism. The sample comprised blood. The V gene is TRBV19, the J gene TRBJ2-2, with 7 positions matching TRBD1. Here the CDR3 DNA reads TGTGCCAGTAGTCTTAACAGGGGCTATTCTAACACCGGGGAGCTGTTTTTT. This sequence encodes CASSLNRGYSNTGELFF.